This TCR beta chain was found in a study of follicular helper T cells after annual influenza vaccination (dated 2017 in TCRdb). Background on the whole study: Blood was collected on days 0, 7 and 28 after each seasonal influenza vaccination. To study recall of cTfh clones, some subjects were followed through successive annual vaccinations in the 2013-2014, 2014-2015 and 2015-2016 seasons. One week after vaccination, a second recruited cohort of 12 to 13 subjects (Table S1) displayed a similar ICOS+CD38+ cTfh response. Multi-year samples were available from six subjects, with four subjects covering two vaccination seasons and two subjects covering three seasons. The 2015 samples were processed right after collection, while the 2013-2014 samples were cryopreserved.

The receptor library was made with the immunoSEQ multiplex PCR assay. Adaptive Biotechnologies carried out TCRB amplification, library preparation, sequencing and preliminary bioinformatics at Survey level resolution. As for how the authors treated the data: Clonality was calculated in R as 1 minus normalized Shannon entropy, and the Gini index was computed with the R package ineq. The overlap score was defined as the summed counts of shared sequences divided by the total counts of all sequences in both compared samples. Significance of shared clonotypes was assessed by Fisher's exact test, with a theoretical repertoire of 10^7 TCRB sequences assumed. In TCRdb, the immuneACCESS table is reduced to in-frame sequences with V and J assigned. These tables do not hold every clone; where another copy was compared, an unresolved V gene accounts for under half, and the others remain unexplained. The DNA was the basis for D and trimming; V, J and clone size are from that table. The sample table contains about 9,800 clones; only one count was recorded for about four fifths of them. Of the sample, under 0.45% is held by the ten largest clones.

The CDR3, from cysteine to phenylalanine, totals 16 residues. The only DNA kept is the CDR3, 48 bases in frame from the first base. V loses 4 bases, J loses 2 bases, and the germline ends lie 18 bases apart. CDR1 and CDR2 are read off the germline V gene as SGHRS and YFSETQ. Interpreted using the paper, the time point label stands for: 2014-2015 season, 7 days after vaccination. Adults received seasonal inactivated influenza vaccine (Fluvarix), and TCRB sequencing tracked sorted blood CD4 subsets before and after vaccination. Subjects were considered eligible if community-dwelling and if influenza vaccine had not been received in the prior 6 months. Influenza vaccine contraindications, substance abuse, HIV/AIDS, active malignancy, immunomodulatory medication and active illness such as respiratory infection were included among the exclusion criteria. At each time point, about 35 to 100 mL of blood was collected. PBMC were isolated using Ficoll-Paque PLUS or SepMate separation. CXCR5- memory CD4 T cells were sorted as a comparison non-Tfh subset. Before DNA extraction, cell subsets were sorted from PBMC on a BD FACS Aria.

On this clone itself: Its antigen is still unknown. One base away there is no much larger clone; base qualities are not given.

Overall results and qualifications from the work: Successive annual vaccinations recalled a recurrent oligoclonal ICOS+CD38+ cTfh response that contained tetramer and AIM influenza-specific clonotypes. ICOS+CD38+ cTfh clonality correlated with the frequency of that population, and its change correlated with the change in circulating plasmablast frequency. Undersampling of the much larger non-cTfh compartments could not be excluded when assessing influenza clone enrichment. Day 7 ICOS+CD38+ clones were most often found later in ICOS-CD38- cTfh, suggesting that subset may serve as a memory reservoir. Because only about 8.5-20% of the analyzed cells gave productive TCRB sequences, there was no way to sample rare clonotypes.

The sample here was CXCR5- memory CD4+ T cells sorted from blood, taken 7 days after influenza vaccination. In the paper's terms, the cell subset or site label means: CXCR5- memory CD4 T cells. The rearranged chain carries TRBV5-1 and TRBJ1-1; the best D guess is TRBD1, with 6 bases matching. The source of this sequence is an adult who received the influenza vaccine. The CDR3 is CASSPQGLRINTEAFF. The DNA is as follows: TGCGCCAGCAGCCCGCAGGGGTTGCGTATCAACACTGAAGCTTTCTTT.